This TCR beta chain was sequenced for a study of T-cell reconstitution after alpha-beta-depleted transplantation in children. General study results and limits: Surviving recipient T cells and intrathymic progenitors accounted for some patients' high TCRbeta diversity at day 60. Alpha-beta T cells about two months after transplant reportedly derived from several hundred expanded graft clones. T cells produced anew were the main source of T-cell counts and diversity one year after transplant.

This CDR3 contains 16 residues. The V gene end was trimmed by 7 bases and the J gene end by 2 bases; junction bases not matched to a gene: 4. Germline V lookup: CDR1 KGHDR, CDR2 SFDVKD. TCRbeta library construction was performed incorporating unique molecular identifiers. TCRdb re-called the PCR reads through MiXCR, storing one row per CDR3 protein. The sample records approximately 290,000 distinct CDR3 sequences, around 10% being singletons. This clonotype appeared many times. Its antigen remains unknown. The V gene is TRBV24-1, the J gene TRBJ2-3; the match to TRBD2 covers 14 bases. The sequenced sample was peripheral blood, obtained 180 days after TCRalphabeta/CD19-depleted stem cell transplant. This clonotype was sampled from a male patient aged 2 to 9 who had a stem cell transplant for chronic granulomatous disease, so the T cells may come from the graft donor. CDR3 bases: TGTGCCACCAGCCCGGGACTAGCGGGAGTCACAGATACGCAGTATTTT. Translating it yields CATSPGLAGVTDTQYF.